The 4 T cell receptor beta chains listed next were all sequenced from one sample in a study of T cells after yellow fever vaccination (dated by TCRdb to about 2019). In the paper's terms, the treatment or condition label means: live attenuated yellow fever vaccine strain. Library preparation was by 5' RACE. Sequenced on an Illumina NovaSeq 6000. TCRdb reran the public reads through fastp at Q25 and MiXCR, keeping productive beta chains. Duplicate CDR3 protein sequences are folded into a single record with the most common DNA and genes. The sample yields 150,000 to 200,000 distinct CDR3 sequences; about 10% were counted once. In total, the top ten clones hold 30% to 45% of the sample. The sequencing here drew on CD8+ T cells sorted from PBMCs, taken 15 days after the yellow fever booster vaccination. The source is a man younger than 35 who received the YFV17D yellow fever vaccine.

The chain links TRBV6-6 to TRBJ1-5, with unresolved D. V was cut by 0 bases and J by 1 base, with 7 bases left in between. CDR3 length: 15 residues. CDR1 and CDR2 from the germline V gene are MNHNY and SVGAGI (reference sequence). The CDR3 DNA reads TGTGCCAGCAGTTACTCGATGGAGAGCAATCAGCCCCAGCATTTT. It translates to CASSYSMESNQPQHF.

In its sample, this clonotype was seen many times. The chain combines TRBV7-2 with TRBJ2-7; 8 bases map to TRBD2. The CDR3 runs to 15 residues. V was pared by 1 base and J by 3 bases, with 5 bases of the junction left unmatched. Germline V gives CDR1 SGHTA, CDR2 FQGNSA. Here the CDR3 DNA reads TGTGCCAGCAGCTTAGAGGGTAGCGGGGTCTACGAGCAGTACTTC. Translated: CASSLEGSGVYEQYF. Combining the CDR3 with reference TRBV7-2 and TRBJ2-7 gives the whole variable domain GAGVSQSPSNKVTEKGKDVELRCDPISGHTALYWYRQSLGQGLEFLIYFQGNSAPDKSGLPSDRFSAERTGGSVSTLTIQRTQQEDSAVYLCASSLEGSGVYEQYFGPGTRLTVT.

V gene TRBV4-1 combines with J gene TRBJ2-2, with TRBD1 as a possible D gene (6 bases). The CDR3 has 16 amino acids. The germline CDR1 and CDR2 sequences are MGHRA and YSYEKL. Trimming removed 1 base from V and 3 bases from J, with 12 bases in between. Here the CDR3 reads CASSQAQGPYTGELFF. In DNA form, the CDR3 reads TGCGCCAGCAGCCAAGCTCAGGGGCCTTACACCGGGGAGCTGTTTTTT.

This clonotype was counted only a few times. The chain employs TRBV7-9 and TRBJ1-1; TRBD1 matches 7 bases. The CDR3 is 13 amino acids. V lost 3 bases and J lost 4; bases outside the gene matches: 2. Germline V CDR1 and CDR2: SEHNR, FQNEAQ (reference sequence). CDR3 bases: TGTGCCAGCAGCTTCGGGACAGTCACTGAAGCTTTCTTT. Amino acid sequence: CASSFGTVTEAFF.